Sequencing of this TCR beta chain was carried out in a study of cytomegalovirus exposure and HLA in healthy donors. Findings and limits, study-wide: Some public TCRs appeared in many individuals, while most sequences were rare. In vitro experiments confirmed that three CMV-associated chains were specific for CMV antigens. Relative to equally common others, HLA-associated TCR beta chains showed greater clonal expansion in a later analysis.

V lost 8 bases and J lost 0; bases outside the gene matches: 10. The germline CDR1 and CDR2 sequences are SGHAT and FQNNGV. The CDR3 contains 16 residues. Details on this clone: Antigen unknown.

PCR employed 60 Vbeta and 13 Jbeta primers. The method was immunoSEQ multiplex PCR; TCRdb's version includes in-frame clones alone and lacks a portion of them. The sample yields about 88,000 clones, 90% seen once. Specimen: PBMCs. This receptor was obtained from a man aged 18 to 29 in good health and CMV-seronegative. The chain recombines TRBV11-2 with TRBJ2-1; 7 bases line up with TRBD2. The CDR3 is CASVPLGGSSYNEQFF. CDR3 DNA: TGTGCCAGCGTACCCTTGGGCGGGAGCTCCTACAATGAGCAGTTCTTC.